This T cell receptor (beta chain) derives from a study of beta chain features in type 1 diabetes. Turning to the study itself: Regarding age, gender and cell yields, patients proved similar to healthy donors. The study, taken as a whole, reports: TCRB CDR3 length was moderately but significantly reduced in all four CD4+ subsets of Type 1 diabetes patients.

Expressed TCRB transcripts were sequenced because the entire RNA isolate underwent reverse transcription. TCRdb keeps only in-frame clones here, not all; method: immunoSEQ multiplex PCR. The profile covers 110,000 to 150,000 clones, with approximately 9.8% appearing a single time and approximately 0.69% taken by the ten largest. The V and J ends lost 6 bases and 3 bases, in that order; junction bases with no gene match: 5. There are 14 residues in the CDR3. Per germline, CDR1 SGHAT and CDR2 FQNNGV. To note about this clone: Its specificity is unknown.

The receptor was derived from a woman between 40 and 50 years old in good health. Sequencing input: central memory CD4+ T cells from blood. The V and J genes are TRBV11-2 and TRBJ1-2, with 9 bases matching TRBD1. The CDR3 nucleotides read TGTGCCAGCAGTCCTACAGGGGGCTACTATGGCTACACCTTC. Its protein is CASSPTGGYYGYTF.